These 29 T cell receptor beta chains share one sample of origin, sequenced in a study of Graves' ophthalmopathy and Graves' hyperthyroidism (dated by TCRdb to 2016 to 2019). The run used an Illumina HiSeq 2000. TCR beta CDR3 regions were amplified from RNA transcripts for repertoire sequencing. The first round of RT-PCR was done with HTBI primers and the Qiagen OneStep RT-PCR kit, and was followed by a second round of multiplex PCR, then size selection and purification. TCRdb reanalyzed the raw reads on its own, using fastp at Q25 for trimming and MiXCR for clone calling, and kept in-frame beta chains. Rows matching on CDR3 protein sequence are summarized as one entry with the most common DNA and genes. The sample table holds over a million distinct CDR3 sequences, of which around a third were seen once. Approximately 12% of the sample is taken by the ten largest. Sample: peripheral blood or thyroid tissue (not recorded which). Receptors originate from an adult man with Graves' hyperthyroidism.

As concerns this clonotype: Compared with germline, one end of the junction differs, possibly owing to a read error. J is TRBJ1-2 and V is TRBV5-1, with unresolved D. This CDR3 contains 12 residues. Germline V gene data show CDR1 as SGHRS and CDR2 as YFSETQ. For the CDR3, the DNA is TGTGCCAGCAGCCCACTCGTGAATGGCTACACCTTC. This translates into CASSPLVNGYTF.

Details on this clonotype: Since the CDR3 does not end with the conserved phenylalanine or tryptophan, this likely comes from a read error. No DNA is shown, since the ends of the CDR3 on it are uncertain; the CDR3 is the one TCRdb lists. This rearrangement joins TRBV9 to TRBJ1-6. In germline, CDR1 is SGDLS, CDR2 YYNGEE. A total of 9 residues make up the CDR3, ends included. This CDR3 reads CASSLPIAG.

This clonotype was counted many times. The chain links TRBV25-1 to TRBJ2-5, with D possibly being TRBD1 or TRBD2 (5 bases each). The CDR3 is 15 amino acids. CDR1 is MGHDK, CDR2 SYGVNS, per germline. V was pared by 1 base and J by 5 bases, with 14 bases between. The CDR3 spells CASSESPPGRETQYF. The CDR3 DNA sequence: TGTGCCAGCAGTGAATCCCCCCCGGGACGGGAGACCCAGTACTTC.

This clonotype was counted a few times. V is TRBV19 and J is TRBJ1-1; the D is unclear. The CDR3 runs 15 residues. Germline CDR1 is LNHDA and CDR2 is SQIVND (reference sequence). Deletions cut 4 bases from V and 1 base from J, with 13 bases between. DNA for the CDR3: TGTGCCAGTAGTACACCCCCGGGAGGGAACACTGAAGCTTTCTTT. This codes for CASSTPPGGNTEAFF.

This clonotype showed up many times. The gene calls are TRBV7-8 and TRBJ2-7; D remains ambiguous. Germline CDR1 and CDR2: SGHVS and FQNEAQ. The CDR3 loop spans 16 amino acids. Between the trimmed V and J ends, which lost 5 bases and 6 bases, there was a span of 23 bases. This CDR3 reads CASSADPPRSVGEQYF. In DNA, the CDR3 is TGTGCCAGCAGCGCCGACCCGCCCAGATCCGTCGGCGAGCAGTACTTC.

The count of this clonotype is one. A read error may explain this, as a much larger clone is one base away. CDR3 sequence: CASSWAGTSIYEQHF. DNA for the CDR3: TGTGCCAGCAGCTGGGCCGGGACTAGCATATACGAGCAGCACTTC. The chain couples TRBV7-2 to TRBJ2-7; TRBD2 aligns across 9 bases. Germline loops: CDR1 SGHTA, CDR2 FQGNSA. The CDR3 loop spans 15 amino acids. Based on the CDR3 plus reference TRBV7-2 and TRBJ2-7, the full variable domain is GAGVSQSPSNKVTEKGKDVELRCDPISGHTALYWYRQSLGQGLEFLIYFQGNSAPDKSGLPSDRFSAERTGGSVSTLTIQRTQQEDSAVYLCASSWAGTSIYEQHFGPGTRLTVT.

The table lists this clonotype with a count of one. One junction end disagrees with the germline gene, perhaps due to a read error. The rearrangement links TRBV4-1 to TRBJ1-2; D is unresolved. Per germline, CDR1 MGHRA and CDR2 YSYEKL. CDR3 size: 13 residues. The CDR3 loop is CASSQSDLYGHTF. The CDR3 nucleotides are TGCGCCAGCAGCCAGAGCGATCTATATGGCCACACCTTC.

This clonotype was found a few times. This chain links TRBV10-2 with TRBJ2-5, with D unclear. V was clipped by 0 bases and J by 5 bases, with 19 bases between them. This CDR3 contains 17 residues. Per the germline V gene, CDR1 is WSHSY and CDR2 is SAAADI. The DNA for the CDR3 is TGCGCCAGCAGTGAGTCGAAAGGAGCTGGCCTCTGGGAGACCCAGTACTTC. It codes for CASSESKGAGLWETQYF.

This clonotype has at least ten counts. The rearrangement links TRBV14 to TRBJ2-6; D possibly corresponds to TRBD1 (6 bases). The CDR3 contains 18 residues. The V end lost 0 bases, the J end lost 1 base, and 13 bases lay between the germline ends. Germline V gives CDR1 SGHDN, CDR2 FVKESK. This CDR3 is CASSQEPRDISGANVLTF. The CDR3 DNA follows: TGTGCCAGCAGCCAAGAGCCCCGGGACATATCTGGGGCCAACGTCCTGACTTTC.

This clonotype was observed many times. This chain joins TRBV5-1 and TRBJ1-1, with a possible D match to TRBD1 (6 bases). V lost 1 base to trimming and J lost 6 bases, with 10 bases between them. The CDR3 consists of 13 residues. Germline V lookup: CDR1 SGHRS, CDR2 YFSETQ. CDR3 in amino acids: CASSLSAGAEAFF. The CDR3 coding sequence is TGCGCCAGCAGCTTGAGCGCAGGGGCTGAAGCTTTCTTT.

This clonotype occurred once. The junction shows a germline mismatch at one end, possibly a read error. V and J are TRBV20-1 and TRBJ2-2; tentatively, D is TRBD1 (5 bases). Looked up from germline, CDR1 is DFQATT and CDR2 is SNEGSKA (reference sequence). The length of the CDR3 is 13 residues. DNA of the CDR3: TGTGCCTGGAATTGGGGCGGCACCGGGGAGCTGTTTTTT. Translated: CAWNWGGTGELFF.

The J gene is TRBJ2-7, the V gene TRBV29-1, with D perhaps given as TRBD1 or TRBD2 (5 bases each). CDR1 and CDR2 from the germline V gene are SQVTM and ANQGSEA. V lost 7 bases, J lost 7 bases, and 20 bases lay in between. This CDR3 region has 13 residues. This CDR3 is CSARPGPPVEQYF. The CDR3 region has the DNA TGCAGCGCCCGCCCGGGGCCTCCCGTGGAGCAGTACTTC.

At least ten counts were recorded for this clonotype. The CDR3 sequence: CASSVPSGAGANVLTF. In DNA form, the CDR3 reads TGTGCCAGCAGCGTACCTTCCGGGGCTGGGGCCAACGTCCTGACTTTC. The rearrangement joins TRBV9 to TRBJ2-6; D perhaps matches TRBD2 (5 bases). The CDR3 loop spans 16 amino acids. V was cut by 1 base and J by 2 bases, with 10 bases left in between. The germline V gene has CDR1 SGDLS and CDR2 YYNGEE.

This clonotype was counted ten times or more. The CDR3 coding sequence is TGTGCCAGCAGTCCGGCTAGCGGGGGGTTCCAAGAGACCCAGTACTTC. Translating it yields CASSPASGGFQETQYF. This rearrangement joins TRBV12-3 or TRBV12-4 to TRBJ2-5; 11 nucleotides align to TRBD2. The CDR3 is 16 residues long. V trimming: 5 bases; J trimming: 1 base; junction bases outside the gene matches: 6.

With respect to this clonotype: A much larger clonotype is one base distant, so this may be a read error. The chain employs TRBV11-2 and TRBJ1-1; the D is unclear. This CDR3 contains 15 residues. Germline CDR1 and CDR2: SGHAT and FQNNGV. The CDR3 loop reads CASSLGGPMTTESFF. In DNA form, the CDR3 reads TGTGCCAGCAGCTTAGGGGGTCCCATGACCACTGAATCTTTCTTT.

The V call is TRBV5-1, the J call TRBJ1-1; no reliable D call. The CDR3 sequence is 16 residues long. With 0 bases removed from V and 0 bases from J, the gap between germline ends came to 12 bases. Germline V gives CDR1 SGHRS, CDR2 YFSETQ. Here the CDR3 DNA reads TGCGCCAGCAGCTTGGTAACGCGGGTGATGAACACTGAAGCTTTCTTT. This codes for CASSLVTRVMNTEAFF.

The rearrangement uses TRBV5-1 and TRBJ1-1; 9 nucleotides match TRBD1. V was pared by 4 bases and J by 12 bases, with 13 bases of the junction left unmatched. From germline, CDR1 is SGHRS and CDR2 YFSETQ. This CDR3 contains 14 residues. The CDR3 reads CASSQENRGQVTFF. CDR3 nucleotide sequence: TGCGCCAGCAGCCAAGAGAACAGGGGGCAGGTGACTTTCTTT.

This clonotype was seen a few times. The V gene is TRBV13, the J gene TRBJ2-7; maybe TRBD2 (5 bases). The length of the CDR3 is 16 residues. Looked up from germline, CDR1 is PRHDT and CDR2 is FYEKMQ (reference sequence). Trimming cost V 5 bases and J 1 base, with 18 bases left between them. The CDR3 DNA sequence: TGTGCCAGCAGCCAACCGCCGGGGTATCGATCCTACGAGCAGTACTTC. It translates to CASSQPPGYRSYEQYF.

The chain employs TRBV7-2 and TRBJ2-5; 14 positions agree with TRBD2. The CDR3 contains 17 residues. Germline CDR1 and CDR2: SGHTA and FQGNSA. Losses at the gene ends were 5 bases for V and 5 bases for J; bases not matched to a gene: 10. CDR3 loop: CASSAILGLAGVETQYF. The CDR3 DNA sequence: TGTGCCAGCAGCGCTATACTGGGACTAGCGGGAGTCGAGACCCAGTACTTC.

This clonotype was observed many times. The chain links TRBV6-5 to TRBJ1-6; maybe TRBD1 (5 bases). Germline V gives CDR1 MNHEY, CDR2 SVGAGI. The CDR3 sequence is 13 residues long. The ends were cut back, 5 bases at V and 9 bases at J, with 11 bases in the middle. CDR3 bases: TGTGCCAGCAGTCAAAGACAGTCTTCACCCCTCCACTTT. Translating it yields CASSQRQSSPLHF.

Many counts were recorded for this clonotype. The DNA is left out, because the CDR3 cannot be placed on it with certainty; the CDR3 is given as TCRdb lists it. The chain carries TRBV11-2 and TRBJ1-2; the table assigns TRBD1, which was not confirmed against the DNA. The CDR3 spans 12 amino acids, including both terminal residues. Germline CDR1 SGHAT, CDR2 FQNNGV. The CDR3 is CASSLVGQGITF.

The chain uses TRBV10-1 and TRBJ2-5, with 12 nucleotides matching TRBD2. Trimming took 8 bases from V and 2 from J; bases not matched to a gene: 6. Germline CDR1 reads WNHNN; CDR2 reads SYGVQD (reference sequence). The CDR3 loop spans 15 amino acids. CDR3 sequence (DNA): TGCGCCAGCGATACTCTAGCGGGGGGGCAAGAGACCCAGTACTTC. It translates to CASDTLAGGQETQYF.

The chain recombines TRBV10-3 with TRBJ1-1, with 8 positions matching TRBD1. The junction had 4 bases not matched to a gene; V was cut back by 3 bases and J by 7 bases. The CDR3 has 13 amino acids. The germline gives CDR1 ENHRY, CDR2 SYGVKD. CDR3 nucleotide sequence: TGTGCCATCAGTGAAACAGGGGGACTTGAAGCTTTCTTT. Residues: CAISETGGLEAFF.

This sequence joins TRBV5-5 and TRBJ1-5; no reliable D call. This CDR3 contains 14 residues. CDR1 is SGHKS and CDR2 is YYEKEE in the germline V gene (reference sequence). Trimming cost V 1 base and J 4 bases, with 9 bases left between them. Here the CDR3 reads CASSLWTLNQPQHF. CDR3 DNA: TGTGCCAGCAGCTTGTGGACCCTTAATCAGCCCCAGCATTTT. Using reference TRBV5-5 and TRBJ1-5 for the parts outside the CDR3, the full variable domain is DAGVTQSPTHLIKTRGQQVTLRCSPISGHKSVSWYQQVLGQGPQFIFQYYEKEERGRGNFPDRFSARQFPNYSSELNVNALLLGDSALYLCASSLWTLNQPQHFGDGTRLSIL.

V gene TRBV18 combines with J gene TRBJ1-1; D is perhaps TRBD1 (6 bases). In germline, CDR1 is KGHSH, CDR2 LQKENI. V lost 2 bases, J lost 0 bases, and 13 bases lay in between. The CDR3 loop spans 16 amino acids. CDR3 region: CASSPGGARLNTEAFF. The CDR3 coding sequence is TGTGCCAGCTCACCAGGGGGGGCACGGCTGAACACTGAAGCTTTCTTT.

The chain links TRBV29-1 to TRBJ1-2, with 8 bases fitting TRBD1. There are 12 residues in the CDR3. Germline CDR1 is SQVTM and CDR2 is ANQGSEA. The CDR3 region has the DNA TGCAGAGGGGCAGGGGGCATTTCTGGCTACACCTTC. This gives the protein CRGAGGISGYTF. Full variable domain (remainder filled in from reference TRBV29-1 and TRBJ1-2): SAVISQKPSRDICQRGTSLTIQCQVDSQVTMMFWYRQQPGQSLTLIATANQGSEATYESGFVIDKFPISRPNLTFSTLTVSNMSPEDSSIYLCRGAGGISGYTFGSGTRLTVV.

This chain connects TRBV7-9 to TRBJ2-3; 8 bases align to TRBD2. V was pared by 4 bases and J by 4 bases, with 7 bases of the junction left unmatched. Germline values: CDR1 SEHNR, CDR2 FQNEAQ (reference sequence). The CDR3 extends over 15 amino acids. This CDR3 reads CASSSSGGRADTQYF. CDR3 DNA sequence: TGTGCCAGCAGCTCATCGGGAGGGAGGGCAGATACGCAGTATTTT. The full variable domain, in which reference TRBV7-9 and TRBJ2-3 provide the parts outside the CDR3, is DTGVSQNPRHKITKRGQNVTFRCDPISEHNRLYWYRQTLGQGPEFLTYFQNEAQLEKSRLLSDRFSAERPKGSFSTLEIQRTEQGDSAMYLCASSSSGGRADTQYFGPGTRLTVL.

This rearrangement joins TRBV15 to TRBJ2-7, with 7 bases identical to TRBD1. V lost 5 bases, J lost 0 bases, and 13 bases stayed unmatched. Per the germline V gene, CDR1 is LNHNV and CDR2 is YYDKDF (reference sequence). This CDR3 is 17 amino acids long. CDR3 sequence reads: CATSPRVMGTASYEQYF. In nucleotides, the CDR3 is TGTGCCACCAGCCCTAGAGTGATGGGGACAGCCTCCTACGAGCAGTACTTC.

This clonotype has only a few counts. Here the CDR3 reads CASSLDRGYGETQYF. The CDR3, as DNA: TGTGCCAGCAGCCTGGACAGGGGATACGGGGAGACCCAGTACTTC. The rearrangement links TRBV11-3 to TRBJ2-5; 9 bases are shared with TRBD1. This CDR3 comprises 15 residues. The germline V gene has CDR1 SGHNT and CDR2 YENEEA. The trim removed 5 bases at V and 5 bases at J, leaving 9 bases unmatched.